The clone carrying this T cell receptor (beta chain) appeared many times. Its matching antigen is unknown. TCRdb passed the reads through MiXCR, listing each CDR3 protein once. Here the sample spans over 450,000 distinct CDR3 sequences, approximately 10% being singletons. Germline CDR1 reads SGHAT; CDR2 reads FQNNGV. This CDR3 spans 11 amino acids. V was pared by 8 bases and J by 11 bases, with 13 bases between. The data originate from a study of T cell repertoires in cytomegalovirus infection. As for the study in general: Matching HLA type, along with CMV infection, was indicated by public TCR beta signatures. General study findings and limits: The cumulative frequency of public TCR beta families distinguished individuals who carried CMV together with the relevant HLA. Ex vivo, HLA-C-restricted CMV-specific TCR beta clonotypes prevailed over the rest of the response.

Input material: PBMCs. The V call is TRBV11-2, the J call TRBJ2-1; D remains unclear. The sequence was collected from a human donor in good health (CMV status not recorded). Some clones in this sample may be carry-over from other donors' samples. The CDR3 loop reads CASGLTDKQFF. CDR3 coding DNA: TGTGCCAGCGGCCTAACAGATAAGCAGTTCTTC.